The rows below give T cell receptor beta chains drawn from one sample of a study of spatial heterogeneity in lung cancer. TCRdb re-called the 5' RACE reads with MiXCR, one entry per CDR3 protein. The sample includes under 75,000 distinct CDR3 sequences, roughly 15% of them seen just once. Sequences were derived from PBMCs, sampled at surgery. These receptors were collected from a male donor with early-stage non-small cell lung cancer. CDR3s include the opening cysteine and the closing phenylalanine or tryptophan. The D gene is left open where the match is weak. Clone size is given for some rows only: seen once, a few or many times, or a class if the clone is expanded.

clone_size: medium-sized; d_call: -; j_call: TRBJ2-1; v_call: TRBV29-1; cdr3_aa: CSVGSADNEQFF; cdr3_nt: TGCAGCGTTGGTAGCGCCGACAATGAGCAGTTCTTC
clone_size: few; d_call: -; j_call: TRBJ1-1; v_call: TRBV3-1; cdr3_aa: CASSQDLTGPEAFF; cdr3_nt: TGTGCCAGCAGCCAAGATCTAACAGGGCCTGAAGCTTTCTTT
clone_size: many; d_call: -; j_call: TRBJ2-3; v_call: TRBV4-3; cdr3_aa: CASSQVWGLDTQYF; cdr3_nt: TGCGCCAGCAGCCAAGTTTGGGGTCTTGATACGCAGTATTTT
clone_size: few; d_call: -; j_call: TRBJ1-2; v_call: TRBV5-1; cdr3_aa: CASSGTINYGYTF; cdr3_nt: TGCGCCAGCAGCGGGACGATTAACTATGGCTACACCTTC
clone_size: -; d_call: -; j_call: TRBJ1-1; v_call: TRBV27; cdr3_aa: CASRDRANTEAFF; cdr3_nt: TGTGCCAGCAGAGACAGAGCGAACACTGAAGCTTTCTTT
clone_size: many; d_call: -; j_call: TRBJ2-7; v_call: TRBV7-9; cdr3_aa: CASSLGGGREQYF; cdr3_nt: TGTGCCAGCAGCTTAGGGGGCGGGCGCGAGCAGTACTTC
clone_size: -; d_call: TRBD1; j_call: TRBJ1-6; v_call: TRBV27; cdr3_aa: CASRPDRGPFNSPLHF; cdr3_nt: TGTGCCAGCAGGCCGGACAGGGGGCCCTTTAATTCACCCCTCCACTTT
clone_size: -; d_call: -; j_call: TRBJ2-1; v_call: TRBV5-1; cdr3_aa: CASSLIVESYNEQFF; cdr3_nt: TGCGCCAGCAGCTTGATAGTGGAATCCTACAATGAGCAGTTCTTC
clone_size: -; d_call: -; j_call: TRBJ2-3; v_call: TRBV6-1; cdr3_aa: CASSASGGQGDTQYF; cdr3_nt: TGTGCCAGCAGTGCTTCAGGGGGGCAAGGAGATACGCAGTATTTT
clone_size: few; d_call: TRBD2; j_call: TRBJ2-5; v_call: TRBV20-1; cdr3_aa: CSARGNAGAGETQYF; cdr3_nt: TGCAGTGCTAGAGGAAACGCGGGAGCGGGAGAGACCCAGTACTTC
clone_size: -; d_call: TRBD2; j_call: TRBJ2-1; v_call: TRBV11-2; cdr3_aa: CASSAFGGRHNEQFF; cdr3_nt: TGTGCCAGCAGCGCCTTTGGCGGGAGACACAATGAGCAGTTCTTC
clone_size: many; d_call: TRBD2; j_call: TRBJ2-1; v_call: TRBV24-1; cdr3_aa: CATSEGGLAGSYNEQFF; cdr3_nt: TGTGCCACCAGTGAGGGGGGACTAGCGGGCTCCTACAATGAGCAGTTCTTC
clone_size: -; d_call: TRBD2; j_call: TRBJ2-1; v_call: TRBV3-1; cdr3_aa: CASSHGTSGAFF; cdr3_nt: TGTGCCAGCAGCCACGGGACTAGCGGAGCCTTCTTC
clone_size: -; d_call: -; j_call: TRBJ2-7; v_call: TRBV7-3; cdr3_aa: CASSLNPSKSSYEQYF; cdr3_nt: TGTGCCAGCAGCTTAAACCCCTCAAAGAGCTCCTACGAGCAGTACTTC
clone_size: -; d_call: -; j_call: TRBJ1-3; v_call: TRBV27; cdr3_aa: CASSTGRLGNTIYF; cdr3_nt: TGTGCCAGCAGTACAGGGCGACTCGGAAACACCATATATTTT
clone_size: few; d_call: TRBD1; j_call: TRBJ1-1; v_call: TRBV18; cdr3_aa: CASSPPNGRGPPF; cdr3_nt: TGTGCCAGCTCACCCCCTAATGGCAGGGGGCCCCCCTTT
clone_size: many; d_call: -; j_call: TRBJ1-1; v_call: TRBV27; cdr3_aa: CASSFLGPTVNTEAFF; cdr3_nt: TGTGCCAGCAGTTTCCTTGGGCCGACAGTGAACACTGAAGCTTTCTTT
clone_size: -; d_call: -; j_call: TRBJ2-7; v_call: TRBV18; cdr3_aa: CASSPPAGDYEQYF; cdr3_nt: TGTGCCAGCTCACCACCGGCAGGCGACTACGAGCAGTACTTC
clone_size: many; d_call: -; j_call: TRBJ1-2; v_call: TRBV4-1; cdr3_aa: CASSQGDLSTSWYGYTF; cdr3_nt: TGCGCCAGCAGCCAGGGGGATTTGAGCACGTCATGGTATGGCTACACCTTC
clone_size: -; d_call: TRBD2; j_call: TRBJ2-7; v_call: TRBV7-2; cdr3_aa: CASSSQVPGLAYEQYF; cdr3_nt: TGTGCCAGCAGCTCACAAGTTCCGGGACTAGCCTACGAGCAGTACTTC
clone_size: few; d_call: -; j_call: TRBJ2-1; v_call: TRBV3-1; cdr3_aa: CASSRSDSGSRGSYNEQFF; cdr3_nt: TGTGCCAGCAGCCGTAGTGACTCGGGCTCCAGAGGATCCTACAATGAGCAGTTCTTC
clone_size: -; d_call: -; j_call: TRBJ2-1; v_call: TRBV9; cdr3_aa: CASSDRAYNEQFF; cdr3_nt: TGTGCCAGCAGCGATCGAGCGTACAATGAGCAGTTCTTC
clone_size: few; d_call: TRBD1; j_call: TRBJ1-1; v_call: TRBV12-3/TRBV12-4; cdr3_aa: CASRSGQGNTEAFF; cdr3_nt: TGTGCCAGCAGGTCCGGACAGGGGAACACTGAAGCTTTCTTT
clone_size: -; d_call: -; j_call: TRBJ1-4; v_call: TRBV29-1; cdr3_aa: CSVLTGLEKLFF; cdr3_nt: TGCAGCGTTTTGACGGGGTTGGAAAAACTGTTTTTT
clone_size: many; d_call: TRBD2; j_call: TRBJ2-2; v_call: TRBV12-3/TRBV12-4; cdr3_aa: CASSPPSVAGIGELFF; cdr3_nt: TGTGCCAGCAGTCCCCCGTCGGTAGCGGGAATCGGGGAGCTGTTTTTT
clone_size: many; d_call: -; j_call: TRBJ2-7; v_call: TRBV7-6; cdr3_aa: CASSPRGSGGSYEQYF; cdr3_nt: TGTGCCAGCAGCCCTCGTGGTAGTGGCGGATCGTACGAGCAGTACTTC
clone_size: once; d_call: -; j_call: TRBJ1-4; v_call: TRBV7-9; cdr3_aa: CASRRTESEKLFF; cdr3_nt: TGTGCCAGCAGAAGAACAGAGAGCGAAAAACTGTTTTTT
clone_size: many; d_call: -; j_call: TRBJ1-2; v_call: TRBV6-5; cdr3_aa: CASKLLPANYGYTF; cdr3_nt: TGTGCCAGCAAGTTACTGCCTGCTAACTATGGCTACACCTTC
clone_size: -; d_call: -; j_call: TRBJ2-7; v_call: TRBV20-1; cdr3_aa: CSAGDSGFEQYF; cdr3_nt: TGCAGTGCAGGGGACTCGGGTTTTGAGCAGTACTTC
clone_size: few; d_call: TRBD2; j_call: TRBJ2-5; v_call: TRBV7-8; cdr3_aa: CASSWGSGAEETQYF; cdr3_nt: TGTGCCAGCAGCTGGGGGAGCGGGGCCGAGGAGACCCAGTACTTC
clone_size: few; d_call: -; j_call: TRBJ1-5; v_call: TRBV24-1; cdr3_aa: CATSDSGEGNQPQHF; cdr3_nt: TGTGCCACCAGTGATTCGGGCGAGGGAAATCAGCCCCAGCATTTT
clone_size: -; d_call: -; j_call: TRBJ2-1; v_call: TRBV29-1; cdr3_aa: CSAKGQRRQFF; cdr3_nt: TGCAGCGCCAAGGGCCAGAGACGGCAGTTCTTC
clone_size: few; d_call: TRBD1; j_call: TRBJ2-1; v_call: TRBV6-2/TRBV6-3; cdr3_aa: CASSSGQGSSSYNEQFF; cdr3_nt: TGTGCCAGCAGTTCGGGACAGGGGTCGAGCTCCTACAATGAGCAGTTCTTC
clone_size: many; d_call: -; j_call: TRBJ2-1; v_call: TRBV12-3/TRBV12-4; cdr3_aa: CASSLASSYNEQFF; cdr3_nt: TGTGCCAGCAGTTTAGCTAGCAGTTACAATGAGCAGTTCTTC
clone_size: few; d_call: -; j_call: TRBJ1-1; v_call: TRBV27; cdr3_aa: CASSRGMTSEAFF; cdr3_nt: TGTGCCAGCAGTAGGGGCATGACTTCTGAAGCTTTCTTT
clone_size: -; d_call: -; j_call: TRBJ1-1; v_call: TRBV5-1; cdr3_aa: CASSLRPADTEAFF; cdr3_nt: TGCGCCAGCAGCTTGCGCCCAGCAGACACTGAAGCTTTCTTT
clone_size: once; d_call: -; j_call: TRBJ2-3; v_call: TRBV29-1; cdr3_aa: CSVAGGADTQYF; cdr3_nt: TGCAGCGTTGCTGGGGGAGCAGATACGCAGTATTTT
clone_size: many; d_call: -; j_call: TRBJ2-5; v_call: TRBV29-1; cdr3_aa: CSARPGVGETQYF; cdr3_nt: TGCAGCGCCCGACCAGGGGTTGGCGAGACCCAGTACTTC
clone_size: many; d_call: -; j_call: TRBJ1-2; v_call: TRBV11-2; cdr3_aa: CASSAQPLQGFNYGYTF; cdr3_nt: TGTGCCAGCAGCGCACAGCCGCTCCAGGGGTTTAACTATGGCTACACCTTC
clone_size: few; d_call: -; j_call: TRBJ2-1; v_call: TRBV7-8; cdr3_aa: CASSPDLGYEQFF; cdr3_nt: TGTGCCAGCAGCCCTGACTTGGGCTATGAGCAGTTCTTC
clone_size: few; d_call: -; j_call: TRBJ2-7; v_call: TRBV18; cdr3_aa: CASSPPGRSYEQYF; cdr3_nt: TGTGCCAGCTCACCACCGGGCAGATCCTACGAGCAGTACTTC
clone_size: few; d_call: -; j_call: TRBJ1-2; v_call: TRBV5-5; cdr3_aa: CASSFTSPPGVAGYTF; cdr3_nt: TGTGCCAGCAGCTTTACCAGCCCCCCAGGGGTCGCAGGCTACACCTTC
clone_size: -; d_call: -; j_call: TRBJ2-3; v_call: TRBV10-3; cdr3_aa: CAISADRSDSTDTQYF; cdr3_nt: TGTGCCATCAGTGCGGACCGTTCGGATAGCACAGATACGCAGTATTTT
clone_size: -; d_call: -; j_call: TRBJ1-6; v_call: TRBV6-4; cdr3_aa: CASSDSRSGNYNSPLHF; cdr3_nt: TGTGCCAGCAGTGACTCGAGGTCAGGGAACTATAATTCACCCCTCCACTTT
clone_size: many; d_call: TRBD1; j_call: TRBJ2-7; v_call: TRBV13; cdr3_aa: CASSLIGQAHEQYF; cdr3_nt: TGTGCCAGCAGCCTGATCGGACAGGCCCACGAGCAGTACTTC
clone_size: many; d_call: -; j_call: TRBJ2-3; v_call: TRBV9; cdr3_aa: CASTLGGSFTDTQYF; cdr3_nt: TGTGCCAGCACGTTAGGCGGTTCTTTCACAGATACGCAGTATTTT
clone_size: -; d_call: -; j_call: TRBJ2-7; v_call: TRBV11-2; cdr3_aa: CASSPGTGLEQYF; cdr3_nt: TGTGCCAGCAGCCCCGGGACGGGACTCGAGCAGTACTTC
clone_size: few; d_call: -; j_call: TRBJ2-1; v_call: TRBV3-1; cdr3_aa: CASSQDRNPGREQFF; cdr3_nt: TGTGCCAGCAGCCAAGATAGGAACCCGGGGCGCGAGCAGTTCTTC
clone_size: many; d_call: -; j_call: TRBJ2-2; v_call: TRBV19; cdr3_aa: CATGRSGANTGELFF; cdr3_nt: TGTGCCACCGGGAGAAGCGGAGCGAACACCGGGGAGCTGTTTTTT
clone_size: many; d_call: -; j_call: TRBJ1-1; v_call: TRBV10-3; cdr3_aa: CAIRGGGGAEAFF; cdr3_nt: TGTGCCATCAGGGGGGGCGGCGGGGCTGAAGCTTTCTTT
clone_size: few; d_call: -; j_call: TRBJ1-5; v_call: TRBV6-6; cdr3_aa: CASSLEINQPQHF; cdr3_nt: TGTGCCAGCAGTTTAGAGATTAATCAGCCCCAGCATTTT
clone_size: -; d_call: -; j_call: TRBJ1-2; v_call: TRBV7-2; cdr3_aa: CASSISRGTFYGYTF; cdr3_nt: TGTGCCAGCAGCATTAGCCGTGGGACCTTCTATGGCTACACCTTC
clone_size: few; d_call: -; j_call: TRBJ1-1; v_call: TRBV11-3; cdr3_aa: CASSLTPGPNTEAFF; cdr3_nt: TGTGCCAGCAGCCTAACCCCGGGGCCGAACACTGAAGCTTTCTTT
clone_size: many; d_call: -; j_call: TRBJ2-7; v_call: TRBV27; cdr3_aa: CASSFENEQYF; cdr3_nt: TGTGCCAGCAGTTTTGAAAACGAGCAGTACTTC
clone_size: many; d_call: TRBD2; j_call: TRBJ2-1; v_call: TRBV3-1; cdr3_aa: CASSPFLAGVDNEQFF; cdr3_nt: TGTGCCAGCAGCCCCTTTCTAGCGGGAGTGGACAATGAGCAGTTCTTC
clone_size: few; d_call: -; j_call: TRBJ2-5; v_call: TRBV7-9; cdr3_aa: CASSRAGIRETQYF; cdr3_nt: TGTGCCAGCAGCCGGGCGGGGATTCGGGAGACCCAGTACTTC